The 16 T cell receptor beta chains listed next were all sequenced from one sample in a study of T cell changes during pregnancy in multiple sclerosis. The repertoire was sequenced with immunoSEQ multiplex PCR; TCRdb's copy has only in-frame clones and lacks some. The repertoire consists of roughly 84,000 clones, with roughly 93% occurring once and the leading ten covering around 1.4%. The sample was peripheral blood, taken in the third trimester of pregnancy. The receptors derive from a female donor in good health, enrolled as a control in a pregnancy study.

The DNA of the CDR3 is TGTGCCAGCAGCCAAGACGGGAGGGCCTACAATGAGCAGTTCTTC. Translated: CASSQDGRAYNEQFF. The chain carries TRBV4-2 and TRBJ2-1; 8 bases agree with TRBD2. Germline V CDR1 and CDR2: LGHNA, YNFKEQ. The junction had 0 bases not matched to a gene; V was cut back by 0 bases and J by 2 bases. The CDR3 length is 15 residues.

This clone was seen a single time. The chain is built from TRBV28 and TRBJ2-7, with D possibly TRBD1 on 5 matching bases. CDR1 and CDR2 from the germline V gene are MDHEN and SYDVKM. The V end lost 1 base, the J end lost 11 bases, and 24 bases lay between the germline ends. CDR3 length equals 16 residues. This chain's CDR3 is CASSLFPGSGATLEYF. The CDR3, as DNA: TGTGCCAGCAGTTTATTCCCAGGGTCTGGGGCTACGTTGGAGTACTTC. The full variable domain, rest sourced from reference TRBV28 and TRBJ2-7, is DVKVTQSSRYLVKRTGEKVFLECVQDMDHENMFWYRQDPGLGLRLIYFSYDVKMKEKGDIPEGYSVSREKKERFSLILESASTNQTSMYLCASSLFPGSGATLEYFGPGTRLTVT.

CDR3 amino acids: CASSVDRGATDTQYF. CDR3 in DNA: TGTGCCAGCAGCGTTGACAGGGGAGCAACAGATACGCAGTATTTT. V usage is TRBV27 and J usage is TRBJ2-3; 8 nucleotides align to TRBD1. J lost 3 bases, V lost 6 bases, and 8 bases had no gene match. CDR1 is MNHEY and CDR2 is SMNVEV in the germline V gene (reference sequence). The CDR3 runs 15 residues.

This chain joins TRBV4-1 and TRBJ2-7, with D unresolved. The CDR3 covers 14 residues. Germline CDR1 is MGHRA and CDR2 is YSYEKL. The V end was cut by 0 bases, the J end by 1 base, with 7 bases between. Here the CDR3 reads CASSQDPRSYEQYF. The CDR3 DNA reads TGCGCCAGCAGCCAAGACCCCAGATCCTACGAGCAGTACTTC.

The gene calls are TRBV2 and TRBJ1-5; perhaps TRBD1 as D (6 bases). Trimming cost V 6 bases and J 3 bases, with 15 bases left between them. The CDR3 loop spans 15 amino acids. The germline gives CDR1 SNHLY, CDR2 FYNNEI. In DNA, the CDR3 is TGTGCCAGCAGCCGTCAGACAGGACCCAATCAGCCCCAGCATTTT. Protein product: CASSRQTGPNQPQHF.

The V call is TRBV7-2, the J call TRBJ1-2; the match to TRBD1 covers 9 bases. Germline lookup yields CDR1 SGHTA and CDR2 FQGNSA. The CDR3 has 16 residues. V was clipped by 0 bases and J by 2 bases; unmatched bases: 4. CDR3 coding DNA: TGTGCCAGCAGCTTAGCGTGGGGACAGGGAAACTATGGCTACACCTTC. Its protein product is CASSLAWGQGNYGYTF.

The chain joins TRBV5-6 to TRBJ2-1, with 9 bases matching TRBD1. Trimming removed 2 bases from V and 8 bases from J; junction bases left unmatched: 2. In germline, CDR1 is SGHDT, CDR2 YYEEEE. This CDR3 comprises 13 residues. This chain's CDR3 is CASSFTGGDEQFF. The CDR3 DNA reads TGTGCCAGCAGCTTTACAGGGGGCGATGAGCAGTTCTTC.

This rearrangement joins TRBV28 to TRBJ1-5, with a weak D call TRBD1 (5 bases). With 6 bases removed from V and 5 bases from J, the gap between germline ends came to 8 bases. The CDR3 is 12 amino acids. The germline V gene has CDR1 MDHEN and CDR2 SYDVKM. Written as DNA, the CDR3 is TGTGCCAGCAGCAGGGAAGATCAGCCCCAGCATTTT. Amino acid sequence: CASSREDQPQHF. Full variable domain (rest looked up from reference TRBV28 and TRBJ1-5): DVKVTQSSRYLVKRTGEKVFLECVQDMDHENMFWYRQDPGLGLRLIYFSYDVKMKEKGDIPEGYSVSREKKERFSLILESASTNQTSMYLCASSREDQPQHFGDGTRLSIL.

The chain has TRBV28 and TRBJ1-2, with D hard to call. The V gene's germline CDR1 is MDHEN and CDR2 SYDVKM. The V and J ends lost 2 bases and 8 bases respectively, with 18 bases between them. This CDR3 has 15 residues. For the CDR3, the DNA is TGTGCCAGCAGTTTAGTGGCATCCGTGGTGGAGGGCTACACCTTC. This translates into CASSLVASVVEGYTF.

The CDR3 sequence is CSVEVAEDEQYF. CDR3 bases: TGCAGCGTTGAAGTGGCAGAGGACGAGCAGTACTTC. The rearrangement links TRBV29-1 to TRBJ2-7; D not certain. Germline V gene lookup returns CDR1 SQVTM and CDR2 ANQGSEA. The CDR3 is 12 amino acids. The ends were cut back, 1 base at V and 5 bases at J, with 9 bases in the middle.

This chain uses TRBV5-1 with TRBJ1-1; tentatively, D is TRBD1 (5 bases). The V and J ends lost 4 bases and 1 base respectively, with 23 bases between them. Germline V gene data show CDR1 as SGHRS and CDR2 as YFSETQ. The CDR3 contains 18 residues. The CDR3, as DNA: TGCGCCAGCAGCCCAACAGAATCAGGACACCTATCGAACACTGAAGCTTTCTTT. Its translation: CASSPTESGHLSNTEAFF. Full variable domain (outside the CDR3, taken from reference TRBV5-1 and TRBJ1-1): KAGVTQTPRYLIKTRGQQVTLSCSPISGHRSVSWYQQTPGQGLQFLFEYFSETQRNKGNFPGRFSGRQFSNSRSEMNVSTLELGDSALYLCASSPTESGHLSNTEAFFGQGTRLTVV.

This chain links TRBV5-1 with TRBJ2-2; the D gene is possibly TRBD1 (5 bases). CDR1 and CDR2 from the germline V gene are SGHRS and YFSETQ. V dropped 1 base and J dropped 3 bases, with 16 bases sitting between them. The CDR3 extends over 17 amino acids. The CDR3 protein is CASSLQPAGLDTGELFF. The CDR3 nucleotides are TGCGCCAGCAGCTTGCAACCCGCAGGGTTGGACACCGGGGAGCTGTTTTTT.

The V gene is TRBV5-6, the J gene TRBJ2-1, with D tentatively TRBD2 (6 bases). Trimming shortened V by 0 bases and J by 1 base, and 11 bases separated the two germline ends. The CDR3 has 16 residues. CDR1 is SGHDT and CDR2 is YYEEEE in the germline V gene. Here the CDR3 reads CASSLGSSGSYNEQFF. CDR3 sequence (DNA): TGTGCCAGCAGCTTGGGGTCGAGCGGGTCCTACAATGAGCAGTTCTTC. Filled out from reference TRBV5-6 and TRBJ2-1, the complete variable domain reads DAGVTQSPTHLIKTRGQQVTLRCSPKSGHDTVSWYQQALGQGPQFIFQYYEEEERQRGNFPDRFSGHQFPNYSSELNVNALLLGDSALYLCASSLGSSGSYNEQFFGPGTRLTVL.

The rearrangement joins TRBV29-1 to TRBJ2-7, with D possibly being TRBD2 (6 bases). The CDR3 is 16 amino acids. The germline CDR1 and CDR2 sequences are SQVTM and ANQGSEA. V lost 6 bases and J lost 2, with 23 bases in between. The CDR3 DNA sequence: TGCAGCGTGACCGCGGGGTGGCAGCGACCAGCCTACGAGCAGTACTTC. This sequence encodes CSVTAGWQRPAYEQYF.

V gene TRBV28 combines with J gene TRBJ2-7; D ambiguous. V lost 5 bases and J 4 bases, leaving 15 bases between the germline ends. Germline V gives CDR1 MDHEN, CDR2 SYDVKM. CDR3 length equals 14 residues. This chain's CDR3 is CASSPSRVSYEQYF. The DNA for the CDR3 is TGTGCCAGCAGTCCGTCCCGGGTCTCATACGAGCAGTACTTC.

This clone was found once. The chain has TRBV2 and TRBJ2-5; 7 bases agree with TRBD2. Germline V gene lookup returns CDR1 SNHLY and CDR2 FYNNEI. This CDR3 region has 15 residues. After removal of 7 bases from V and 5 bases from J, the junction contained 13 bases not matched to a gene. The CDR3 region has the DNA TGTGCCAGCACCGAACTCGGGGGGAGCGGTGAGACCCAGTACTTC. Its translation is CASTELGGSGETQYF.